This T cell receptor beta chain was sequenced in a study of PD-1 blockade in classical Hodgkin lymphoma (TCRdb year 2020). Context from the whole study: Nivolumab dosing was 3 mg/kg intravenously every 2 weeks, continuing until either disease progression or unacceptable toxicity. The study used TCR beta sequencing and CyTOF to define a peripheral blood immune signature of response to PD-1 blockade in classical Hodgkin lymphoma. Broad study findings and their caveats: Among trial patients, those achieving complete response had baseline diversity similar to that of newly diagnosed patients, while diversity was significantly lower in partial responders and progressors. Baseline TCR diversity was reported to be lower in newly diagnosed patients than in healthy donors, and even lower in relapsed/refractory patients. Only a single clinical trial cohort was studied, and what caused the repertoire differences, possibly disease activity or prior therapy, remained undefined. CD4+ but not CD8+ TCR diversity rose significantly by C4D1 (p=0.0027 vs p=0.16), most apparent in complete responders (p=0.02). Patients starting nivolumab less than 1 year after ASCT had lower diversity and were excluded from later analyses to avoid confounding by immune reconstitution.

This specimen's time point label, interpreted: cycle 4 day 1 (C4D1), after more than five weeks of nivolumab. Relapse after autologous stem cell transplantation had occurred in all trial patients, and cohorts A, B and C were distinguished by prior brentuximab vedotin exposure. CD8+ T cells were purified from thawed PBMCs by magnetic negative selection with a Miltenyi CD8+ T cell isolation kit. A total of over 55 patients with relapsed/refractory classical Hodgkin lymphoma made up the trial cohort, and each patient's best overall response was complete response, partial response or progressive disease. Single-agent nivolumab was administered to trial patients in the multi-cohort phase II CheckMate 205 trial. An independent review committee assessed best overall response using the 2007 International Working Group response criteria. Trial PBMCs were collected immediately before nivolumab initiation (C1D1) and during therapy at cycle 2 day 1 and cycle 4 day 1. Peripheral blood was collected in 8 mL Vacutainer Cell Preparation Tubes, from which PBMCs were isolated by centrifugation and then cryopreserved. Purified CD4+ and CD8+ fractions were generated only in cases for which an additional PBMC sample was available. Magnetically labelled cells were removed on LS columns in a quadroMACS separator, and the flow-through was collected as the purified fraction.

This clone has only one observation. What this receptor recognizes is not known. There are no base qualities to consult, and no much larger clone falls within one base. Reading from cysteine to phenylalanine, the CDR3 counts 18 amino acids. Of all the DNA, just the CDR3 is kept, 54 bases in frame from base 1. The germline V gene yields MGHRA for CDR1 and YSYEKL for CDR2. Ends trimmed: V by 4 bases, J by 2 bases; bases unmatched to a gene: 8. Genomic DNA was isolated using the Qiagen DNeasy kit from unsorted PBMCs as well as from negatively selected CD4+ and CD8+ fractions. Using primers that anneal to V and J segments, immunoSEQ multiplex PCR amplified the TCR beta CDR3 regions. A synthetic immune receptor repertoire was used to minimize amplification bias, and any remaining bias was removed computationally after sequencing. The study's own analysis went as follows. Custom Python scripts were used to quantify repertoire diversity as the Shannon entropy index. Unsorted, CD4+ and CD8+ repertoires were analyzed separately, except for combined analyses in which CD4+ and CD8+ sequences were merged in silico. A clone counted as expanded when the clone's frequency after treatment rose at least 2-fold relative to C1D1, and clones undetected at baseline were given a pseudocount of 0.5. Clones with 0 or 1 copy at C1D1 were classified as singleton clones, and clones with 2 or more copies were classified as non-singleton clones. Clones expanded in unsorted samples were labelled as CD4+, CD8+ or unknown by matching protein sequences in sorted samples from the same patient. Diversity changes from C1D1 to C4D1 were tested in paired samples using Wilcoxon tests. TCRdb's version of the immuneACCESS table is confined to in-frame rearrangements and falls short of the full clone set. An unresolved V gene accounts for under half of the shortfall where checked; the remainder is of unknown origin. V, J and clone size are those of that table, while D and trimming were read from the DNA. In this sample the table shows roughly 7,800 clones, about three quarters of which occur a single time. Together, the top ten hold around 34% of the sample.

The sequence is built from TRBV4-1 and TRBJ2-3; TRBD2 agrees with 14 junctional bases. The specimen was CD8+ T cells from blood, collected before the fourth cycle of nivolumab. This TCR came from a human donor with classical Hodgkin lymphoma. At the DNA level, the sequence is TGCGCCAGCAGCCGGGGACTAGCGGGGGCCATTATCACAGATACGCAGTATTTT. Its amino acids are CASSRGLAGAIITDTQYF.